This TCR beta chain derives from a study of cytomegalovirus exposure and HLA in healthy donors. The PCR had 60 Vbeta and 13 Jbeta primers. Sequencing used immunoSEQ multiplex PCR; TCRdb keeps in-frame clones, though not all of them. This sample carries 45,000 to 60,000 clones, with roughly a sixth going to the ten biggest clones. Germline loops: CDR1 SSHAT, CDR2 FNYEAQ (reference sequence). The CDR3 contains 13 residues. Comment on this clone: The junction and the germline gene differ at one end; a read error may be behind it.

The V call is TRBV7-7, the J call TRBJ2-1, with no clear D. The sequenced sample was PBMCs. The TCR originated in a male donor in good health and CMV-seronegative. DNA for the CDR3: TGTGCTAGCAGCTTCATCGCTACAGATGAGCAGTTCTTC. Protein: CASSFIATDEQFF.